This T cell receptor beta chain was captured in a study of blood T cell repertoires in COVID-19. Looking at the study overall: Donors in the United States, Italy and Spain gave samples during acute or convalescent COVID-19.

There are 17 residues in the CDR3. In germline, CDR1 is LGHNA, CDR2 YNFKEQ. The V gene end was trimmed by 1 base and the J gene end by 1 base; junction bases not matched to a gene: 5. As handled by the study authors: Amplification with reference gene primers provided the estimates of nucleated cell counts. Assay: immunoSEQ multiplex PCR; the TCRdb copy retains only in-frame clones and omits some. That table furnishes V, J and clone size, whereas the DNA furnished D and trimming. Of approximately 320,000 clones in the sample, over 80% are singletons; the top ten hold more than 8.5%. Individuals aged about 18 to 89 years were recruited from 24 US areas.

This rearrangement joins TRBV4-2 to TRBJ2-3; 10 bases align to TRBD2. This sequence was found in a woman aged 18-30 years who had recovered from COVID-19. Sequences were obtained from PBMCs or T cells enriched from blood (not recorded which). The CDR3 sequence: CASSQAPLAGRTDTQYF. For the CDR3, the DNA is TGTGCCAGCAGCCAAGCTCCACTAGCGGGGCGCACAGATACGCAGTATTTT.